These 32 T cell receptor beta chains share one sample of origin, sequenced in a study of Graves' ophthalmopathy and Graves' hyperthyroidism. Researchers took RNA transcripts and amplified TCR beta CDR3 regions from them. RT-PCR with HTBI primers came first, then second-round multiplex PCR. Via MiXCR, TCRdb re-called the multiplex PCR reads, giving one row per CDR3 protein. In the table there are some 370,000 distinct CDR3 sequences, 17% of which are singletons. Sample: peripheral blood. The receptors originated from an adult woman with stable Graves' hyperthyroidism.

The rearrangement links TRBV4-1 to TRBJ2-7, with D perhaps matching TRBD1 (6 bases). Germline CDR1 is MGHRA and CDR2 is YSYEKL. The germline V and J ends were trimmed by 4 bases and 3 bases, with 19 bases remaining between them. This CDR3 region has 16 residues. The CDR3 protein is CASSLLGTNLLYEQYF. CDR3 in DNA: TGCGCCAGCAGCCTTTTAGGGACAAACCTTCTCTACGAGCAGTACTTC.

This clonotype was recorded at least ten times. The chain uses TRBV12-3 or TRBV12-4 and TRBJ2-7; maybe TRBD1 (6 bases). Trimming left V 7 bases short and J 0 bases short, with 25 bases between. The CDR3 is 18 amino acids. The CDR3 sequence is CASTGSRSLRGNSYEQYF. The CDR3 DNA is TGTGCCAGCACCGGTTCGCGGAGCCTTAGGGGGAACTCCTACGAGCAGTACTTC.

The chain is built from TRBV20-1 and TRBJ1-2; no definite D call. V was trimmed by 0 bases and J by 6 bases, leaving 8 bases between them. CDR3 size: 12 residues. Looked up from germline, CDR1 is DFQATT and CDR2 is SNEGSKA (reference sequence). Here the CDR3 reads CSARDGKDGYTF. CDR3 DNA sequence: TGCAGTGCTAGAGATGGGAAAGATGGCTACACCTTC.

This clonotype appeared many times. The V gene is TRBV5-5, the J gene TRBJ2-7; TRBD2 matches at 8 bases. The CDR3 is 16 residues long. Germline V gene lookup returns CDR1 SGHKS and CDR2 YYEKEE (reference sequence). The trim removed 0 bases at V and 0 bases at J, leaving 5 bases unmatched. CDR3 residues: CASSLELAVSSYEQYF. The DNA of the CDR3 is TGTGCCAGCAGCTTGGAACTAGCGGTAAGCTCCTACGAGCAGTACTTC.

CDR3 DNA sequence: TGTGCCAGCAGTTTCCTATTAAGGCCGGGACAGGGAGCCTACGAGCAGTACTTC. This gives the protein CASSFLLRPGQGAYEQYF. The chain has TRBV28 and TRBJ2-7, with 9 bases fitting TRBD1. The CDR3 extends over 18 amino acids. Germline loops: CDR1 MDHEN, CDR2 SYDVKM. V lost 3 bases, J lost 2 bases, and 14 bases stayed unmatched.

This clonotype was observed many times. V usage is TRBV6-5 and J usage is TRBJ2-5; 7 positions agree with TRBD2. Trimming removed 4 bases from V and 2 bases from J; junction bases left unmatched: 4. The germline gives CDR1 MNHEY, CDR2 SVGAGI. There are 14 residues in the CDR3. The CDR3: CASSFIGGQETQYF. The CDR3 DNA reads TGTGCCAGCAGTTTCATCGGGGGGCAAGAGACCCAGTACTTC.

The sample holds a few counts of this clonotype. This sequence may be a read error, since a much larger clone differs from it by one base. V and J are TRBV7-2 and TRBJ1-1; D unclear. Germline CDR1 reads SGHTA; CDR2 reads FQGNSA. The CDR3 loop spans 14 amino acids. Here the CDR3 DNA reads TGTGCCAGCAGCGAGCAGACGGGGAACACTGAAGCTTGCTTT. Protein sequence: CASSEQTGNTEACF. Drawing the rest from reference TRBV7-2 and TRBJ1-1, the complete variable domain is GAGVSQSPSNKVTEKGKDVELRCDPISGHTALYWYRQSLGQGLEFLIYFQGNSAPDKSGLPSDRFSAERTGGSVSTLTIQRTQQEDSAVYLCASSEQTGNTEACFGQGTRLTVV.

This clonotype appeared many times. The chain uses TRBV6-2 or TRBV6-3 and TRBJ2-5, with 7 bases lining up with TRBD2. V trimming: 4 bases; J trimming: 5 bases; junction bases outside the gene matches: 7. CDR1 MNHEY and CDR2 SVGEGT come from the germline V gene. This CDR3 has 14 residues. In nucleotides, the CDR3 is TGTGCCAGCAGTTTTGGACGGGAGGCGGAGACCCAGTACTTC. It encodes CASSFGREAETQYF.

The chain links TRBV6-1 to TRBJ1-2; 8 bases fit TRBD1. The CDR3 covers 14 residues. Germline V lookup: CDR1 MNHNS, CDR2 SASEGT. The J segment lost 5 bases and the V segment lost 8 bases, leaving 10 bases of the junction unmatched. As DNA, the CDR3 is TGTGCCAGCCACGAATGGACAGGGAAGTATGGCTACACCTTC. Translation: CASHEWTGKYGYTF.

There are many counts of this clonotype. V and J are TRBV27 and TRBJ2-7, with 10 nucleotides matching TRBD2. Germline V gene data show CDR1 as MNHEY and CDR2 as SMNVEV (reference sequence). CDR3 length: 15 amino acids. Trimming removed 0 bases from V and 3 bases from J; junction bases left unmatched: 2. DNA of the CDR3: TGTGCCAGCAGTTTATCGTGGACTAGCGGCTACGAGCAGTACTTC. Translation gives CASSLSWTSGYEQYF.

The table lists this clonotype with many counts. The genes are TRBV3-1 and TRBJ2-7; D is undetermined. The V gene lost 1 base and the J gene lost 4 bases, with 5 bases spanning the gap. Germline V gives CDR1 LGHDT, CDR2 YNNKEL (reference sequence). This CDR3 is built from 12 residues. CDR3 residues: CASSQVGYEQYF. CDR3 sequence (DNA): TGTGCCAGCAGCCAAGTTGGGTACGAGCAGTACTTC.

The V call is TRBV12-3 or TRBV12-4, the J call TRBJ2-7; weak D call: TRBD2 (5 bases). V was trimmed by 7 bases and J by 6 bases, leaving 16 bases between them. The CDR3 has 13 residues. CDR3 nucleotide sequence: TGTGCCAGCATTCGGGCTATCGGGATCGAGCAGTACTTC. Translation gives CASIRAIGIEQYF.

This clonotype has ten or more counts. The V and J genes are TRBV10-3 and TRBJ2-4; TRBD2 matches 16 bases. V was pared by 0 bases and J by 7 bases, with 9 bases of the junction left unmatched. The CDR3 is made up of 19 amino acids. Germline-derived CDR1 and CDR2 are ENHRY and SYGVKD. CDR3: CAISESQGLAGGPRNIQYF. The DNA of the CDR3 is TGTGCCATCAGTGAGTCCCAGGGACTAGCGGGAGGGCCAAGGAACATTCAGTACTTC.

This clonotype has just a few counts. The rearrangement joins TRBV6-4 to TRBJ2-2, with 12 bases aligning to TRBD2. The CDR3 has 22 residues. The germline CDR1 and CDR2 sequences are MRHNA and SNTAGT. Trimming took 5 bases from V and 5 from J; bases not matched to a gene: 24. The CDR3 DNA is TGTGCCAGCAGTCCCCCGGGACACCGGCCGACTAGCGGGAGTAGACGGACCGGGGAGCTGTTTTTT. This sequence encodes CASSPPGHRPTSGSRRTGELFF.

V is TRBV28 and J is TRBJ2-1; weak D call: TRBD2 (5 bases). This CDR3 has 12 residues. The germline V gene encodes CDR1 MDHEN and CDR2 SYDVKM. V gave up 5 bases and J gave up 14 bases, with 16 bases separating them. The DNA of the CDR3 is TGTGCCAGCAGTGACCCGGACTTGGAGAAGTTCTTC. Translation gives CASSDPDLEKFF. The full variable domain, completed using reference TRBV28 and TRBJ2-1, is DVKVTQSSRYLVKRTGEKVFLECVQDMDHENMFWYRQDPGLGLRLIYFSYDVKMKEKGDIPEGYSVSREKKERFSLILESASTNQTSMYLCASSDPDLEKFFGPGTRLTVL.

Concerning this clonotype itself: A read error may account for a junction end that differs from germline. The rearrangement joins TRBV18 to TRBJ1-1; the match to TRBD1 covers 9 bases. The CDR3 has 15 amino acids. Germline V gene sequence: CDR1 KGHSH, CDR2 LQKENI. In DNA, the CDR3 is TGTGCCAGCCCAGAAAACAGGGGGCGCGACACTGAATCTTTCTTT. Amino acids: CASPENRGRDTESFF.

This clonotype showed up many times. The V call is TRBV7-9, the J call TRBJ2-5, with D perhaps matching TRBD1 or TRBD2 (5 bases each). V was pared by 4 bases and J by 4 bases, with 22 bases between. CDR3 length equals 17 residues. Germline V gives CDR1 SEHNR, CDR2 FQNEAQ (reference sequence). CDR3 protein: CASSSIRDPNIRETQYF. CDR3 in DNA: TGTGCCAGCAGCTCCATACGGGACCCCAATATTCGAGAGACCCAGTACTTC.

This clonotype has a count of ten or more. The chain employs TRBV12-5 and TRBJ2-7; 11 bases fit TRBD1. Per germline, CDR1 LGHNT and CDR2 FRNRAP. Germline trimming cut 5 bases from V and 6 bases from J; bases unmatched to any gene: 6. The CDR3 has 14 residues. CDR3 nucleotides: TGTGCTAGTGGTGAGGGACAGGGGGAAGGCGAGCAGTACTTC. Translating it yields CASGEGQGEGEQYF.

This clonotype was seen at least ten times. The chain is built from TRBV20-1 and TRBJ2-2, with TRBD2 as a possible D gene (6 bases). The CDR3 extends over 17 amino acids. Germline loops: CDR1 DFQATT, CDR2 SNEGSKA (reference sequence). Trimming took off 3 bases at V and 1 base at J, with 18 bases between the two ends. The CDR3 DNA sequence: TGCAGTGCTAGGAACCCTGGGGCTAGCGAGAACACCGGGGAGCTGTTTTTT. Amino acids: CSARNPGASENTGELFF.

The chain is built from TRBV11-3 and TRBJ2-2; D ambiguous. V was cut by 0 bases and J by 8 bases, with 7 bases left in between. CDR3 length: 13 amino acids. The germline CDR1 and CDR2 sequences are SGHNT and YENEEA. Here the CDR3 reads CASSLDLTGELFF. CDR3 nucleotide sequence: TGTGCCAGCAGCTTAGATCTAACAGGGGAGCTGTTTTTT.

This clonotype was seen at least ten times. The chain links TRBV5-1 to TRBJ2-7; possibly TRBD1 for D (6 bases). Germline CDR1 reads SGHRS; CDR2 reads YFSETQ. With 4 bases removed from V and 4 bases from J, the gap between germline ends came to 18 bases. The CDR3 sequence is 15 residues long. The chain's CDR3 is CASSPRGGIGYEQYF. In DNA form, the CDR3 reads TGCGCCAGCAGCCCCCGTGGGGGCATTGGGTACGAGCAGTACTTC.

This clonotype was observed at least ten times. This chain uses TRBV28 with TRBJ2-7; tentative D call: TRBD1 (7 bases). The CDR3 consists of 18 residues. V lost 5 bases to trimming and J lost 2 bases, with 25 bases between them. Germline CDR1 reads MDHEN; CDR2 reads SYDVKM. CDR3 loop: CASSPQGGQTPSTYEQYF. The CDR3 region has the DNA TGTGCCAGCAGTCCCCAGGGGGGACAGACTCCCAGCACCTACGAGCAGTACTTC.

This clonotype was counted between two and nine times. The CDR3 nucleotides read TGCAGCGTTGATCAGGGGGCAGACGAGCAGTACTTC. Its translation: CSVDQGADEQYF. The chain couples TRBV29-1 to TRBJ2-7, with 8 bases matching TRBD1. CDR3 length: 12 amino acids. Trimming at V came to 3 bases and at J to 5 bases, leaving 3 bases not matched to a gene. CDR1 and CDR2 (germline): SQVTM, ANQGSEA.

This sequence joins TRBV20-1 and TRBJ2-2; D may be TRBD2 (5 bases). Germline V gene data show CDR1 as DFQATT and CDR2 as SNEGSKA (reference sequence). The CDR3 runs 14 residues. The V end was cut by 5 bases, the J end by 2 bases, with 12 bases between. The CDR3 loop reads CSAAGLKNTGELFF. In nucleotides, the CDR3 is TGCAGTGCTGCCGGACTGAAAAACACCGGGGAGCTGTTTTTT.

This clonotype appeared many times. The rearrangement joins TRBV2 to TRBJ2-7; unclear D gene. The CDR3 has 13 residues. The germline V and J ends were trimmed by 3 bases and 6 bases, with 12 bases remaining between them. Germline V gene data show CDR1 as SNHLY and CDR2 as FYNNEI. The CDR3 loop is CASSELATLEQYF. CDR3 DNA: TGTGCCAGCAGTGAGTTGGCCACTCTCGAGCAGTACTTC.

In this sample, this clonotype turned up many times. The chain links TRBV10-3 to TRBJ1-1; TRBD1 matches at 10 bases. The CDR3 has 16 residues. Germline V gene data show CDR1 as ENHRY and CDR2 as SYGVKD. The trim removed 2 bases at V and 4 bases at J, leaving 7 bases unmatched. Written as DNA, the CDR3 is TGTGCCATCAGTGAGAAAAGGACAGGGGGACCCACTGAAGCTTTCTTT. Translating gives CAISEKRTGGPTEAFF.

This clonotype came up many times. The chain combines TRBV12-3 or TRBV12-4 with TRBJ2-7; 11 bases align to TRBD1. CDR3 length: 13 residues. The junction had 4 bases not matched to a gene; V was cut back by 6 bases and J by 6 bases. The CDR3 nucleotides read TGTGCCAGCAGCTGGGGACAGGGGGGCGAGCAGTACTTC. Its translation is CASSWGQGGEQYF.

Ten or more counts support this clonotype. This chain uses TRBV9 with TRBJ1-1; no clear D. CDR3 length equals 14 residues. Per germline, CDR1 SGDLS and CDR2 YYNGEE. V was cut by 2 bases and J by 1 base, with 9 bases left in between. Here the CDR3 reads CASSVEPSNTEAFF. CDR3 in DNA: TGTGCCAGCAGCGTCGAGCCTTCGAACACTGAAGCTTTCTTT.

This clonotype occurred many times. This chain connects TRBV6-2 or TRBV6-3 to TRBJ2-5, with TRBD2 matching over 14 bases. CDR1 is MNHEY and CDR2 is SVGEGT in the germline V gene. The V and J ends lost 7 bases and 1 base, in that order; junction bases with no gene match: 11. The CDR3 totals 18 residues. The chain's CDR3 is CASTEGTSGSPSQETQYF. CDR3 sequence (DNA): TGTGCCAGCACTGAAGGGACTAGCGGGAGTCCCAGCCAAGAGACCCAGTACTTC.

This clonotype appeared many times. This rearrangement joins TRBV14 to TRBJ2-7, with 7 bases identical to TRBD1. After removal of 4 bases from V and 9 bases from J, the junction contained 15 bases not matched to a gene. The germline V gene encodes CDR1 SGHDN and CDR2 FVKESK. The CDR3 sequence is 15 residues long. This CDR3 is CASSRDSRTLLRQYF. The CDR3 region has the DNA TGTGCCAGCAGCCGGGACAGTCGGACCCTCTTGAGGCAGTACTTC.

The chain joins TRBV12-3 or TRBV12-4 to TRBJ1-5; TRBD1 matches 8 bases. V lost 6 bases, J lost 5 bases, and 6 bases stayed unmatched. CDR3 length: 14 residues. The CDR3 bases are TGTGCCAGCAGGACTGACAGGGGCCATCAGCCCCAGCATTTT. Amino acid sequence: CASRTDRGHQPQHF.

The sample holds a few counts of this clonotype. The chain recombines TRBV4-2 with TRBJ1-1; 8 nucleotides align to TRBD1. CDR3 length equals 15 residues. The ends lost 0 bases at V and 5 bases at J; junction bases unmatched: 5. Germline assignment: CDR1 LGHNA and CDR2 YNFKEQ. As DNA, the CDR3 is TGTGCCAGCAGCCAAGACCGTACAGGGGGTACTGAAGCTTTCTTT. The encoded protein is CASSQDRTGGTEAFF.